Each of the 25 T cell receptor beta chains below was sequenced from the same sample in a study of cytomegalovirus exposure and HLA in healthy donors. The PCR had 60 Vbeta and 13 Jbeta primers. Here immunoSEQ multiplex PCR was the method, and the copy in TCRdb shows in-frame clones only, minus some. In the table there are 95,000 to 150,000 clones, roughly 78% of which are singletons. Material: PBMCs. All receptors come from a man under 40 in good health and CMV-seronegative.

The sample holds a few counts of this clone. The chain couples TRBV18 to TRBJ1-1; D gene unclear. This CDR3 contains 16 residues. CDR1 and CDR2 (germline): KGHSH, LQKENI. V shed 3 bases and J shed 0 bases, with 14 bases lying between them. The CDR3 DNA sequence: TGTGCCAGCTCACCCACGTTAGGAGGGATGAACACTGAAGCTTTCTTT. This gives the protein CASSPTLGGMNTEAFF. Together with reference TRBV18 and TRBJ1-1, the CDR3 gives the full variable domain: NAGVMQNPRHLVRRRGQEARLRCSPMKGHSHVYWYRQLPEEGLKFMVYLQKENIIDESGMPKERFSAEFPKEGPSILRIQQVVRGDSAAYFCASSPTLGGMNTEAFFGQGTRLTVV.

Only a few counts were recorded for this clone. V is TRBV5-4 and J is TRBJ2-7; 7 nucleotides agree with TRBD1. The V and J ends lost 4 bases and 5 bases, in that order; junction bases with no gene match: 12. The CDR3 loop spans 15 amino acids. The V gene's germline CDR1 is SGHNT and CDR2 YYREEE (reference sequence). DNA of the CDR3: TGTGCCAGCAGCCCTCTACCGCTCGACAGGGACGAGCAGTACTTC. Translation: CASSPLPLDRDEQYF. The full variable domain, completed using reference TRBV5-4 and TRBJ2-7, is ETGVTQSPTHLIKTRGQQVTLRCSSQSGHNTVSWYQQALGQGPQFIFQYYREEENGRGNFPPRFSGLQFPNYSSELNVNALELDDSALYLCASSPLPLDRDEQYFGPGTRLTVT.

This chain uses TRBV27 with TRBJ2-7; possible D gene TRBD1, 6 bases. This CDR3 contains 13 residues. In germline, CDR1 is MNHEY, CDR2 SMNVEV (reference sequence). Between the trimmed V and J ends, which lost 4 bases and 3 bases, there was a span of 10 bases. CDR3 amino acids: CASSWSDSYEQYF. CDR3 bases: TGTGCCAGCAGTTGGTCGGACAGCTACGAGCAGTACTTC.

The gene calls are TRBV7-2 and TRBJ1-1, with a tentative D call TRBD1 (6 bases). V was shortened by 2 bases and J by 1 base, with 20 bases between the two germline ends. CDR3 length: 18 residues. Looked up from germline, CDR1 is SGHTA and CDR2 is FQGNSA. CDR3 sequence: CASSLTLLGAGTNTEAFF. The CDR3 nucleotides read TGTGCCAGCAGCTTAACGTTACTGGGGGCAGGAACGAACACTGAAGCTTTCTTT. The whole variable domain, remainder taken from reference TRBV7-2 and TRBJ1-1, is GAGVSQSPSNKVTEKGKDVELRCDPISGHTALYWYRQSLGQGLEFLIYFQGNSAPDKSGLPSDRFSAERTGGSVSTLTIQRTQQEDSAVYLCASSLTLLGAGTNTEAFFGQGTRLTVV.

The J gene is TRBJ2-5, the V gene TRBV14; D is uncertain. The CDR3 runs 16 residues. Trimming cost V 1 base and J 7 bases, with 19 bases left between them. The germline V gene encodes CDR1 SGHDN and CDR2 FVKESK. Here the CDR3 reads CASSQAKPTATRTQYF. The DNA for the CDR3 is TGTGCCAGCAGCCAAGCGAAGCCGACTGCCACCAGGACCCAGTACTTC. The full variable domain, rest sourced from reference TRBV14 and TRBJ2-5, is EAGVTQFPSHSVIEKGQTVTLRCDPISGHDNLYWYRRVMGKEIKFLLHFVKESKQDESGMPNNRFLAERTGGTYSTLKVQPAELEDSGVYFCASSQAKPTATRTQYFGPGTRLLVL.

On this clone: The germline gene is not matched at one end of the junction; a read error may be the cause. V gene TRBV7-9 combines with J gene TRBJ2-1; D possibly corresponds to TRBD2 (6 bases). This CDR3 is 13 amino acids long. CDR1 is SEHNR and CDR2 is FQNEAQ in the germline V gene (reference sequence). The CDR3, as DNA: TGTTCCAGCAGGACAAGCGGGCTGCGAGAGCAGTTCTTC. Translating it yields CSSRTSGLREQFF.

The rearrangement joins TRBV15 to TRBJ2-1; the match to TRBD2 covers 7 bases. Germline assignment: CDR1 LNHNV and CDR2 YYDKDF (reference sequence). The CDR3 length is 20 residues. V dropped 1 base and J dropped 8; count of bases not matched to a gene: 23. The CDR3 loop is CATSRVLAGPFLSGVDEQFF. In DNA, the CDR3 is TGTGCCACCAGCAGAGTTTTAGCGGGCCCGTTCTTGTCTGGGGTCGATGAGCAGTTCTTC.

The chain employs TRBV5-1 and TRBJ2-3; no clear D gene. CDR3 length: 15 amino acids. Trimming cost V 1 base and J 0 bases, with 9 bases left between them. CDR1 SGHRS and CDR2 YFSETQ come from the germline V gene. Here the CDR3 DNA reads TGCGCCAGCAGCTTGCTGGCTAGTAGCACAGATACGCAGTATTTT. Translated: CASSLLASSTDTQYF.

The chain is built from TRBV4-3 and TRBJ2-7; possible D gene TRBD2, 5 bases. The CDR3 is 18 amino acids. Germline V gene data show CDR1 as LGHNA and CDR2 as YSLEER. The V end lost 1 base, the J end lost 4 bases, and 23 bases lay between the germline ends. The CDR3 bases are TGCGCCAGCAGCCAAGGACTCTCATCACCAATCTCGGGGTACGAGCAGTACTTC. This gives the protein CASSQGLSSPISGYEQYF.

The rearrangement links TRBV2 to TRBJ1-4, with D perhaps TRBD1 (6 bases). Between the trimmed V and J ends, which lost 6 bases and 10 bases, there was a span of 15 bases. The CDR3 totals 13 residues. Germline assignment: CDR1 SNHLY and CDR2 FYNNEI. This CDR3 reads CASREGTSGKLFF. The CDR3 DNA reads TGTGCCAGCAGAGAGGGGACATCGGGAAAACTGTTTTTT.

The V call is TRBV5-4, the J call TRBJ2-3, with D possibly being TRBD1 (6 bases). The CDR3 totals 14 residues. The germline V gene has CDR1 SGHNT and CDR2 YYREEE (reference sequence). V was pared by 4 bases and J by 1 base, with 10 bases between. The CDR3 DNA sequence: TGTGCCAGCAGCAACAGACAGGGCACAGATACGCAGTATTTT. Translation: CASSNRQGTDTQYF.

CDR3 sequence: CAGQGSPSYEQYF. In DNA form, the CDR3 reads TGTGCCGGACAGGGATCCCCCTCCTACGAGCAGTACTTC. This rearrangement joins TRBV28 to TRBJ2-7; TRBD1 matches at 8 bases. Per germline, CDR1 MDHEN and CDR2 SYDVKM. The ends lost 11 bases at V and 0 bases at J; junction bases unmatched: 6. CDR3 length: 13 amino acids.

The J gene is TRBJ2-3, the V gene TRBV10-3, with D maybe TRBD1 (7 bases). Trimming took off 2 bases at V and 2 bases at J, with 14 bases between the two ends. CDR1 is ENHRY, CDR2 SYGVKD, per germline. The CDR3 spans 16 residues. The CDR3 nucleotides read TGTGCCATCAGTGAGGGCAGGGGGGACAACACAGATACGCAGTATTTT. It yields the protein CAISEGRGDNTDTQYF.

This CDR3 is CASSLEATDTQYF. The DNA of the CDR3 is TGTGCCAGCAGCTTGGAAGCCACAGATACGCAGTATTTT. The chain is built from TRBV5-6 and TRBJ2-3; D is uncertain. The ends were cut back, 0 bases at V and 2 bases at J, with 4 bases in the middle. Germline V gives CDR1 SGHDT, CDR2 YYEEEE. The CDR3 runs 13 residues.

The chain carries TRBV29-1 and TRBJ2-1, with TRBD2 matching over 10 bases. Per the germline V gene, CDR1 is SQVTM and CDR2 is ANQGSEA. The CDR3 sequence is 14 residues long. V shed 2 bases and J 5 bases; nucleotides not matched to a gene: 3. Written as DNA, the CDR3 is TGCAGCGTTGAATGGCTAGCGGGGGACAATGAGCAGTTCTTC. Translating gives CSVEWLAGDNEQFF.

CDR3 loop: CASSDTGRPYEQYF. CDR3 DNA: TGCGCCAGCAGCGATACTGGTCGTCCTTACGAGCAGTACTTC. The chain combines TRBV5-1 with TRBJ2-7; D not resolved. The V and J ends lost 4 bases and 4 bases respectively, with 15 bases between them. CDR1 is SGHRS and CDR2 is YFSETQ in the germline V gene. This CDR3 has 14 residues.

This chain links TRBV2 with TRBJ1-1; D perhaps matches TRBD1 (5 bases). Trimming shortened V by 1 base and J by 11 bases, and 14 bases separated the two germline ends. Germline CDR1 SNHLY, CDR2 FYNNEI. The length of the CDR3 is 13 residues. CDR3 sequence: CASSEGPGVAAFF. The CDR3 DNA sequence: TGTGCCAGCAGTGAAGGTCCGGGGGTCGCGGCTTTCTTT.

This sequence joins TRBV10-3 and TRBJ1-2; D is undetermined. The CDR3 consists of 14 residues. The V gene lost 0 bases and the J gene lost 2 bases, with 7 bases spanning the gap. The germline V gene encodes CDR1 ENHRY and CDR2 SYGVKD. The CDR3 region is CAISESGENYGYTF. DNA of the CDR3: TGTGCCATCAGTGAGTCGGGAGAGAACTATGGCTACACCTTC.

The chain recombines TRBV28 with TRBJ1-2; D may be TRBD1 (6 bases). V was shortened by 7 bases and J by 8 bases, with 23 bases between the two germline ends. CDR1 is MDHEN and CDR2 is SYDVKM in the germline V gene. The CDR3 length is 15 residues. The CDR3 loop is CASTAGQGPSMGYTF. The CDR3 region has the DNA TGTGCCAGCACCGCAGGGCAGGGGCCGTCTATGGGCTACACCTTC.

This chain joins TRBV10-3 and TRBJ2-5; 8 bases agree with TRBD2. V shed 3 bases and J 5 bases; nucleotides not matched to a gene: 5. Germline values: CDR1 ENHRY, CDR2 SYGVKD. This CDR3 has 14 amino acids. Here the CDR3 DNA reads TGTGCCATCAGTGACCAGACTAGCGAGGAGACCCAGTACTTC. It translates to CAISDQTSEETQYF.

The rearrangement links TRBV18 to TRBJ2-3; 10 bases fit TRBD2. CDR3 size: 15 residues. Germline-derived CDR1 and CDR2 are KGHSH and LQKENI. V dropped 3 bases and J dropped 1; count of bases not matched to a gene: 1. CDR3 nucleotides: TGTGCCAGCTCACCCGGGACTAGCGGCACAGATACGCAGTATTTT. It yields the protein CASSPGTSGTDTQYF.

The chain carries TRBV6-6 and TRBJ2-3; D is possibly TRBD2 (5 bases). CDR1 is MNHNY, CDR2 SVGAGI, per germline (reference sequence). V shed 7 bases and J shed 0 bases, with 17 bases lying between them. The CDR3 runs 16 residues. The CDR3 DNA is TGTGCCAGCACCCCCACCCGCAGCGGAAGCACAGATACGCAGTATTTT. Protein product: CASTPTRSGSTDTQYF.

For this clone: An end of the junction does not agree with germline; a read error may underlie this. The chain uses TRBV2 and TRBJ1-2; D unclear. Germline V gene data show CDR1 as SNHLY and CDR2 as FYNNEI. This CDR3 spans 14 amino acids. CDR3 protein: CASSEALLGRWYDF. CDR3 nucleotide sequence: TGTGCCAGCAGTGAAGCGCTTCTGGGCCGATGGTACGACTTC.

This chain links TRBV5-1 with TRBJ1-2; the match to TRBD1 covers 9 bases. CDR1 SGHRS and CDR2 YFSETQ come from the germline V gene. Unmatched junction bases numbered 10, after V lost 0 bases and J lost 4 bases. This CDR3 contains 17 residues. This chain's CDR3 is CASSLAVGTGTTYGYTF. The CDR3 DNA follows: TGCGCCAGCAGCTTGGCTGTCGGGACAGGGACGACCTATGGCTACACCTTC.

Here the CDR3 reads CASSLREDGNSPLHF. The CDR3 nucleotides read TGCGCCAGCAGCCTGAGGGAGGATGGAAATTCACCCCTCCACTTT. The V gene is TRBV5-1, the J gene TRBJ1-6; D is ambiguous. This CDR3 region has 15 residues. CDR1 and CDR2 from the germline V gene are SGHRS and YFSETQ. The V end was cut by 4 bases, the J end by 7 bases, with 15 bases between.